This T cell receptor beta chain is from a study of T cell responses to AZD1222 COVID-19 vaccine. Study results and caveats: Researchers took repertoire samples only after the peak T cell response had come. Donors were chiefly white British, with a greater number of females, and clonal diversity was perhaps underestimated.

Data came from immunoSEQ multiplex PCR; TCRdb stores just in-frame clones and leaves some out. The sample lists some 170,000 clones; approximately 89% were seen once. The CDR3 runs to 14 residues. The germline CDR1 and CDR2 sequences are KGHSH and LQKENI. V was cut by 3 bases and J by 3 bases, with 9 bases left in between. A remark on this clone: Its cognate antigen is unknown.

Doses given second, at about 4 or about 12 weeks, were pooled. Specimen: peripheral blood, collected 28 days after the second AZD1222 dose. The receptor's source is an adult who received the AZD1222 COVID-19 vaccine. This chain links TRBV18 with TRBJ1-3; D remains unclear. CDR3 residues: CASSPSGFGNTIYF. Here the CDR3 DNA reads TGTGCCAGCTCACCTTCCGGTTTTGGAAACACCATATATTTT. The variable domain in full, with the rest retrieved from reference TRBV18 and TRBJ1-3, is NAGVMQNPRHLVRRRGQEARLRCSPMKGHSHVYWYRQLPEEGLKFMVYLQKENIIDESGMPKERFSAEFPKEGPSILRIQQVVRGDSAAYFCASSPSGFGNTIYFGEGSWLTVV.